The rows below give T cell receptor beta chains drawn from one sample of a study of control samples from healthy donors and cancer patients. The data were produced by immunoSEQ multiplex PCR, yet TCRdb's version contains in-frame clones alone and is incomplete. Of roughly 200,000 clones in the sample, approximately 95% are singletons; the top ten hold more than 1.2%. The sample taken for sequencing was blood. These receptors all come from a man younger than 30 in good health. Each CDR3 is given with its conserved first and last residue. D genes are given only for firm matches. Size is omitted from some rows. Given values are once, few, many or a class for expanded clones.

v_gene,len,abundance,j_gene,d_gene,CDR3aa,CDR3nt
TRBV6-6,17,-,TRBJ1-5,-,CASGRGRGAVSNQPQHF,TGTGCCAGCGGTCGGGGGAGGGGGGCCGTGAGCAATCAGCCCCAGCATTTT
TRBV6-5,14,-,TRBJ2-7,-,CASSPRRQTYEQYF,TGTGCCAGCAGTCCCCGTAGACAGACCTACGAGCAGTACTTC
TRBV7-2,13,-,TRBJ1-1,-,CASSLVTAAEAFF,TGTGCCAGCAGCTTAGTTACCGCCGCTGAAGCTTTCTTT
TRBV6-2/TRBV6-3,14,-,TRBJ2-2,TRBD2,CASSSGGEAGELFF,TGTGCCAGCAGTTCGGGGGGGGAGGCCGGGGAGCTGTTTTTT
TRBV14,11,-,TRBJ2-7,-,CASSRKYEQYF,TGTGCCAGCAGCCGGAAATACGAGCAGTACTTC
TRBV25-1,15,-,TRBJ2-1,-,CASSLRGIRYNEQFF,TGTGCCAGCAGCTTAAGGGGGATCCGCTACAATGAGCAGTTCTTC
TRBV30,13,-,TRBJ1-1,TRBD1,CAWSWTGPAEAFF,TGTGCCTGGAGCTGGACAGGACCTGCTGAAGCTTTCTTT
TRBV18,15,-,TRBJ2-2,TRBD1,CASSRQGANTGELFF,TGTGCCAGCTCTAGACAGGGGGCGAACACCGGGGAGCTGTTTTTT
TRBV5-1,14,-,TRBJ2-2,-,CASSLTVNTGELFF,TGCGCCAGCAGCTTGACAGTTAACACCGGGGAGCTGTTTTTT
TRBV9,15,-,TRBJ1-3,-,CASSVALTSGNTIYF,TGTGCCAGCAGCGTAGCTCTGACCTCTGGAAACACCATATATTTT
TRBV27,14,-,TRBJ2-7,-,CASSLGPGTYEQYF,TGTGCCAGCAGTTTGGGGCCAGGGACCTACGAGCAGTACTTC
TRBV18,15,-,TRBJ2-7,-,CASSPVQHPSYEQYF,TGTGCCAGCTCACCTGTTCAACACCCGTCCTACGAGCAGTACTTC
TRBV24-1,13,-,TRBJ2-3,-,CATSDGGTDTQYF,TGTGCCACCAGTGATGGAGGCACAGATACGCAGTATTTT
TRBV28,16,once,TRBJ2-1,TRBD1,CASAGTGDKIFDEQFF,TGTGCCAGCGCCGGGACAGGGGATAAAATTTTCGATGAGCAGTTCTTC
TRBV21-1,13,-,TRBJ1-2,-,CASSLLLRQGLTF,TGTGCCAGCAGCCTCCTTCTCCGACAGGGTTTGACCTTC
TRBV7-8,13,-,TRBJ1-1,-,CASSPQQGTEAFF,TGTGCCAGCAGCCCTCAACAAGGAACTGAAGCTTTCTTT
TRBV24-1,15,-,TRBJ1-2,TRBD1,CATSDSEKTGRGYTF,TGTGCCACCAGTGATTCCGAAAAGACAGGGAGAGGCTACACCTTC
TRBV18,16,-,TRBJ1-4,-,CASSPYLGQGNEKLFF,TGTGCCAGCTCACCGTACCTCGGCCAAGGGAATGAAAAACTGTTTTTT
TRBV30,14,-,TRBJ2-3,-,CAWSEAGFADTQYF,TGTGCCTGGAGTGAAGCAGGGTTTGCAGATACGCAGTATTTT
TRBV12-3/TRBV12-4,13,once,TRBJ2-7,-,CASSTGLGYEQYF,TGTGCCAGCAGTACAGGTTTGGGCTACGAGCAGTACTTC
TRBV13,14,once,TRBJ2-5,TRBD2,CASSFRTSGETQYF,TGTGCCAGCAGCTTCCGGACTAGCGGGGAGACCCAGTACTTC
TRBV30,14,-,TRBJ1-1,-,CAWSDAGLDTEAFF,TGTGCCTGGAGTGATGCGGGGCTGGACACTGAAGCTTTCTTT
TRBV7-9,15,-,TRBJ2-7,-,CASSFPSGRGYEQYF,TGTGCCAGCAGCTTCCCCTCGGGAAGGGGGTACGAGCAGTACTTC
TRBV2,12,-,TRBJ2-3,-,CASSPDTDTQYF,TGTGCCAGTTCCCCCGACACAGATACGCAGTATTTT
TRBV9,14,-,TRBJ1-2,-,CASSVGADNYGYTF,TGTGCCAGCAGCGTAGGAGCCGATAACTATGGCTACACCTTC
TRBV12-5,12,-,TRBJ1-1,-,CASGLTNTEAFF,TGTGCTAGTGGTTTAACAAACACTGAAGCTTTCTTT
TRBV2,14,-,TRBJ1-4,-,CASSDEVAGEKLFF,TGTGCCAGCAGTGACGAAGTGGCAGGGGAAAAACTGTTTTTT
TRBV2,15,-,TRBJ2-7,TRBD1,CASSETGGYIYEQYF,TGTGCCAGCAGCGAGACAGGGGGCTATATCTACGAGCAGTACTTC
TRBV6-1,15,-,TRBJ1-3,-,CASSEAINSGNTIYF,TGTGCCAGCAGTGAAGCCATCAACTCTGGAAACACCATATATTTT
TRBV28,16,-,TRBJ2-2,TRBD1,CASRNSGTGRVGELFF,TGTGCCAGCAGAAATTCCGGGACAGGGAGGGTCGGGGAGCTGTTTTTT
TRBV2,13,-,TRBJ2-7,TRBD1,CASSYRGAYEQYF,TGTGCCAGCAGTTACAGGGGGGCCTACGAGCAGTACTTC
TRBV25-1,12,-,TRBJ2-7,TRBD1,CASSEDRDEQYF,TGTGCCAGCAGTGAAGACAGGGACGAGCAGTACTTC